This T cell receptor (beta chain) was retrieved from a study of Graves' ophthalmopathy and Graves' hyperthyroidism. Germline V gene data show CDR1 as SGHAT and CDR2 as FQNNGV. CDR3 length equals 16 residues. V dropped 2 bases and J dropped 5 bases, with 15 bases sitting between them. The study amplified TCR beta CDR3 regions using RNA transcripts. An opening RT-PCR round employed HTBI primers and preceded a second-round multiplex PCR. TCRdb independently ran MiXCR on the multiplex PCR reads; one entry per CDR3 protein. The sample yields roughly 400,000 distinct CDR3 sequences, about a sixth seen once.

The sequence came from a woman aged 18 to 35 with Graves' ophthalmopathy. This rearrangement joins TRBV11-2 to TRBJ2-2, with a weak D call TRBD1 (5 bases). The sequenced sample consisted of peripheral blood. CDR3 loop: CASSLRTISNTGELFF. The CDR3, as DNA: TGTGCCAGCAGCTTACGGACAATAAGCAATACCGGGGAGCTGTTTTTT. The full variable domain, completed using reference TRBV11-2 and TRBJ2-2, is EAGVAQSPRYKIIEKRQSVAFWCNPISGHATLYWYQQILGQGPKLLIQFQNNGVVDDSQLPKDRFSAERLKGVDSTLKIQPAKLEDSAVYLCASSLRTISNTGELFFGEGSRLTVL.